The 5 T cell receptor beta chains listed next were all sequenced from one sample in a study of T cell responses to AZD1222 COVID-19 vaccine. The data were produced by immunoSEQ multiplex PCR, yet TCRdb's version contains in-frame clones alone and is incomplete. The data hold roughly 70,000 clones, with about nine tenths observed a single time. The sample in question was peripheral blood, obtained 28 days after the second dose of the MenACWY control vaccine. The source of these receptors is an adult who received the MenACWY meningococcal vaccine as a control.

This chain uses TRBV28 with TRBJ1-3; tentative D call: TRBD1 (6 bases). The germline CDR1 and CDR2 sequences are MDHEN and SYDVKM. The CDR3 totals 15 residues. V was cut by 3 bases and J by 0 bases, with 9 bases left in between. CDR3: CASSLGAVSGNTIYF. CDR3 bases: TGTGCCAGCAGTTTGGGGGCCGTCTCTGGAAACACCATATATTTT. Complete variable domain (other parts from reference TRBV28 and TRBJ1-3): DVKVTQSSRYLVKRTGEKVFLECVQDMDHENMFWYRQDPGLGLRLIYFSYDVKMKEKGDIPEGYSVSREKKERFSLILESASTNQTSMYLCASSLGAVSGNTIYFGEGSWLTVV.

This chain joins TRBV19 and TRBJ1-2; the D is unclear. Per germline, CDR1 LNHDA and CDR2 SQIVND (reference sequence). The length of the CDR3 is 14 residues. V was clipped by 3 bases and J by 7 bases, with 15 bases between them. CDR3 in amino acids: CASSMRTEMGGYTF. Here the CDR3 DNA reads TGTGCCAGTAGTATGAGGACGGAGATGGGTGGCTACACCTTC.

V is TRBV28 and J is TRBJ2-1; D is ambiguous. CDR1 and CDR2 from the germline V gene are MDHEN and SYDVKM. Trimming took 5 bases from V and 9 from J, leaving 11 bases between them. The CDR3 sequence is 12 residues long. The CDR3 loop reads CASSPSVGEQFF. The CDR3 bases are TGTGCCAGCAGTCCCTCGGTGGGTGAGCAGTTCTTC.

The gene calls are TRBV6-1 and TRBJ1-5; D uncertain. The CDR3 has 13 amino acids. With 3 bases removed from V and 5 bases from J, the gap between germline ends came to 8 bases. The germline CDR1 and CDR2 sequences are MNHNS and SASEGT. The CDR3 nucleotides read TGTGCCAGCAGTGATTCCCTTTATCAGCCCCAGCATTTT. Protein product: CASSDSLYQPQHF.

This clone was observed a single time. The chain uses TRBV5-1 and TRBJ2-7, with TRBD1 matching over 8 bases. The ends lost 0 bases at V and 5 bases at J; junction bases unmatched: 4. This CDR3 has 14 amino acids. Per the germline V gene, CDR1 is SGHRS and CDR2 is YFSETQ. The chain's CDR3 is CASSLGDRFNEQYF. In DNA, the CDR3 is TGCGCCAGCAGCTTGGGGGACAGGTTTAACGAGCAGTACTTC.